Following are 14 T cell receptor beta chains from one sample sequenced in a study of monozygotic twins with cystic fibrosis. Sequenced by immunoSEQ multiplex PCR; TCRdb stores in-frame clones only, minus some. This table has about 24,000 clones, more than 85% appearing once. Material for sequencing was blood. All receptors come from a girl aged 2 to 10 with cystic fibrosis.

CDR3 DNA sequence: TGCGCCAGCAGCCAAGAGTGGTTCAAAGACGGCAGGAGCTGGGATGGCACTGAAGCTTTCTTT. Protein sequence: CASSQEWFKDGRSWDGTEAFF. The V gene is TRBV4-3, the J gene TRBJ1-1; no clear D gene. The V end was cut by 0 bases, the J end by 4 bases, with 30 bases between. CDR1 is LGHNA and CDR2 is YSLEER in the germline V gene. CDR3 length: 21 amino acids.

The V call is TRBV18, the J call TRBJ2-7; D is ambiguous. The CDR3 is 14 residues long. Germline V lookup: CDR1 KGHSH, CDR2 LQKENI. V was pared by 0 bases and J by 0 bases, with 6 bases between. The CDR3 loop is CASSPPSFSYEQYF. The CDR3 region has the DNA TGTGCCAGCTCACCACCGTCCTTCTCCTACGAGCAGTACTTC. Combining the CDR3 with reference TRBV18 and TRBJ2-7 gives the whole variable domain NAGVMQNPRHLVRRRGQEARLRCSPMKGHSHVYWYRQLPEEGLKFMVYLQKENIIDESGMPKERFSAEFPKEGPSILRIQQVVRGDSAAYFCASSPPSFSYEQYFGPGTRLTVT.

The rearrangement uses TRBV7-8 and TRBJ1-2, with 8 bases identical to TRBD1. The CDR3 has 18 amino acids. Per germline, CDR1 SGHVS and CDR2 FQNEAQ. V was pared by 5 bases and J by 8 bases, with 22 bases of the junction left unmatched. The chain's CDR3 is CASSLRPGIRRTGIGYTF. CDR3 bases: TGTGCCAGCAGCCTTCGGCCGGGGATCCGGCGGACAGGGATCGGCTACACCTTC.

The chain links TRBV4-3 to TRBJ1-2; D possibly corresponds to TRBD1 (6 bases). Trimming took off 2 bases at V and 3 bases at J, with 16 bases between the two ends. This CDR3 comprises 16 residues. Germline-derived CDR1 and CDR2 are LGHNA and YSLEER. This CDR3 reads CASSQFMGARDYGYTF. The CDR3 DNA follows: TGCGCCAGCAGCCAATTTATGGGGGCTCGAGACTATGGCTACACCTTC.

The CDR3 DNA sequence: TGTGCCAGCAGTACGGGACAGCCCGGGGAGACCCAGTACTTC. It codes for CASSTGQPGETQYF. V and J are TRBV6-1 and TRBJ2-5, with TRBD1 matching over 7 bases. Trimming at V came to 5 bases and at J to 5 bases, leaving 8 bases not matched to a gene. Germline V gene sequence: CDR1 MNHNS, CDR2 SASEGT. The CDR3 contains 14 residues.

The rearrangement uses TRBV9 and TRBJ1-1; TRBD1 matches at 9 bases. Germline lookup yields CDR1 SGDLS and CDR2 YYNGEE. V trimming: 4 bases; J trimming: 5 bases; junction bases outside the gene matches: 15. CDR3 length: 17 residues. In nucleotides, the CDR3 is TGTGCCAGCAGCTTTTCCCCGGGACAGGGACCAGATACTGAAGCTTTCTTT. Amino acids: CASSFSPGQGPDTEAFF.

The CDR3 spells CASSRQDSEAFF. The CDR3 nucleotides read TGTGCCAGCAGCCGACAGGACTCTGAAGCTTTCTTT. The gene calls are TRBV7-9 and TRBJ1-1; possible D gene TRBD1, 6 bases. V was clipped by 5 bases and J by 6 bases, with 10 bases between them. The CDR3 is made up of 12 amino acids. CDR1 and CDR2 from the germline V gene are SEHNR and FQNEAQ (reference sequence).

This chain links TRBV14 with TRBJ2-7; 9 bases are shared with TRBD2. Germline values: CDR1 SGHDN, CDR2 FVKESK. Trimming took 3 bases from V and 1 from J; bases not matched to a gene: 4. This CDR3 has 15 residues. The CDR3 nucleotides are TGTGCCAGCAGCCATATGACTAGCGGTTCCTACGAGCAGTACTTC. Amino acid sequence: CASSHMTSGSYEQYF.

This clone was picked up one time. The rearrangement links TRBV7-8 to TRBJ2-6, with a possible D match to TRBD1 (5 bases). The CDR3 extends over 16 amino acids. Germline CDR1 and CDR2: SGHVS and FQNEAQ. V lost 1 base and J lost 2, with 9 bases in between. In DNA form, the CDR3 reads TGTGCCAGCAGCTTAGAAGGGGCTGCTGGGGCCAACGTCCTGACTTTC. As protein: CASSLEGAAGANVLTF.

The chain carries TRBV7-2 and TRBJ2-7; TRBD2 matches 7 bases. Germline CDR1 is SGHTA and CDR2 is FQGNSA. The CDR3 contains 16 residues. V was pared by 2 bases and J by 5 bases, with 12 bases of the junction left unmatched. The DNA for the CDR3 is TGTGCCAGCAGCTTATTTATTCGGGGGGTGGGAAACGAGCAGTACTTC. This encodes CASSLFIRGVGNEQYF.

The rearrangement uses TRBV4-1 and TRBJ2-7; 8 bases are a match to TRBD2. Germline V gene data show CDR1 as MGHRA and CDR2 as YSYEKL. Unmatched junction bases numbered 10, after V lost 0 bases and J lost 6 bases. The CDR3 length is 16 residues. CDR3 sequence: CASSQDQGGGRVEQYF. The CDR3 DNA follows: TGCGCCAGCAGCCAAGATCAGGGCGGGGGGCGAGTCGAGCAGTACTTC.

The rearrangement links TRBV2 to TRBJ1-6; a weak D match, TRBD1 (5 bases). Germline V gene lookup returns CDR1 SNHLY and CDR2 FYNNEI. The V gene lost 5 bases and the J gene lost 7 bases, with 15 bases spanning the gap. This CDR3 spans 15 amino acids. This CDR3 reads CASSRAGPRNSPLHF. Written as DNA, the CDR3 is TGTGCCAGCAGTCGCGCGGGACCGAGAAATTCACCCCTCCACTTT.

Written as DNA, the CDR3 is TGTGCCAGCAGTTACCGTCAGGCCCCTTCCACAGATACGCAGTATTTT. It encodes CASSYRQAPSTDTQYF. The rearrangement uses TRBV6-5 and TRBJ2-3; no firm D call. CDR3 length equals 16 residues. Trimming shortened V by 2 bases and J by 2 bases, and 14 bases separated the two germline ends. Germline values: CDR1 MNHEY, CDR2 SVGAGI.

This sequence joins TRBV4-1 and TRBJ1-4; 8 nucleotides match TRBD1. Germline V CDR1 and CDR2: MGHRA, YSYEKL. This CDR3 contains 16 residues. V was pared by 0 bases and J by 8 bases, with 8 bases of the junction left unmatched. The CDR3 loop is CASSQERTGPGEKLFF. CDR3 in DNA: TGCGCCAGCAGCCAAGAAAGGACAGGGCCTGGAGAAAAACTGTTTTTT.